Each of the 31 T cell receptor beta chains below was sequenced from the same sample in a study of patients and donors after allogeneic stem cell transplantation. MiXCR, applied by TCRdb to the RT-PCR reads, yields one record per CDR3 protein. There are more than 75,000 distinct CDR3 sequences in the sample; approximately 5.2% occur only once, and 2.5% to 3% lies in the top ten. The sample consisted of blood, either unsorted or a sorted T cell fraction (not recorded which). The source of these receptors is a human donor who was either an allogeneic HSCT recipient or a stem cell or donor lymphocyte infusion donor (not recorded which). It is not recorded whose cells these are; they may come from a transplant donor.

V usage is TRBV7-2 and J usage is TRBJ1-6; no clear D. The length of the CDR3 is 11 residues. The V end lost 4 bases, the J end lost 5 bases, and 0 bases lay between the germline ends. Germline loops: CDR1 SGHTA, CDR2 FQGNSA. The CDR3 region is CASSYNSPLHF. The DNA for the CDR3 is TGTGCCAGCAGCTATAATTCACCCCTCCACTTT.

This clonotype has more than one count but fewer than ten. CDR3 protein: CSASQTRAQPQHF. In DNA form, the CDR3 reads TGCAGTGCTAGCCAAACACGGGCCCAGCCCCAGCATTTT. The V and J genes are TRBV20-1 and TRBJ1-5; unclear D gene. The CDR3 spans 13 residues. Trimming cost V 3 bases and J 7 bases, with 13 bases left between them. The germline gives CDR1 DFQATT, CDR2 SNEGSKA (reference sequence).

This clonotype came up a few times. At one boundary the junction diverges from the germline segment, which might be a read error. The V and J genes are TRBV18 and TRBJ2-2; D is perhaps TRBD1 (6 bases). The CDR3 has 15 residues. Germline V lookup: CDR1 KGHSH, CDR2 LQKENI. The DNA for the CDR3 is TGTGTCAGCTCACCACGGGACAAGAACACCGGGGAGCTGTTTTTT. It specifies CVSSPRDKNTGELFF.

This clonotype was detected many times. The chain links TRBV5-1 to TRBJ2-7; no clear D gene. CDR1 is SGHRS, CDR2 YFSETQ, per germline. The CDR3 runs to 15 residues. V gave up 0 bases and J gave up 0 bases, with 10 bases separating them. CDR3 DNA: TGCGCCAGCAGCTTGGATACGGACCACTCCTACGAGCAGTACTTC. Translating gives CASSLDTDHSYEQYF.

This clonotype was counted many times. V usage is TRBV5-1 and J usage is TRBJ1-1, with a weak D call TRBD1 (5 bases). In germline, CDR1 is SGHRS, CDR2 YFSETQ. This CDR3 is 13 amino acids long. V was shortened by 4 bases and J by 1 base, with 8 bases between the two germline ends. The CDR3 DNA sequence: TGCGCCAGCAGCCAAACAGGGAACACTGAAGCTTTCTTT. It codes for CASSQTGNTEAFF.

This clonotype was counted at least ten times. The chain carries TRBV4-1 and TRBJ2-6, with unresolved D. Trimming pared 0 bases from V and 3 bases from J, leaving 9 bases between. This CDR3 is built from 16 residues. The germline gives CDR1 MGHRA, CDR2 YSYEKL. The CDR3 DNA reads TGCGCCAGCAGCCAAGATGGGGTGCTTGGGGCCAACGTCCTGACTTTC. Translated: CASSQDGVLGANVLTF.

This clonotype was recorded at least ten times. V and J are TRBV11-2 and TRBJ2-6; no firm D call. Trimming took off 3 bases at V and 0 bases at J, with 3 bases between the two ends. CDR3 length equals 14 residues. The V gene's germline CDR1 is SGHAT and CDR2 FQNNGV. The CDR3 loop reads CASSFHSGANVLTF. The CDR3 DNA sequence: TGTGCCAGCAGCTTCCACTCTGGGGCCAACGTCCTGACTTTC. Together with reference TRBV11-2 and TRBJ2-6, the CDR3 gives the full variable domain: EAGVAQSPRYKIIEKRQSVAFWCNPISGHATLYWYQQILGQGPKLLIQFQNNGVVDDSQLPKDRFSAERLKGVDSTLKIQPAKLEDSAVYLCASSFHSGANVLTFGAGSRLTVL.

This clonotype has a count of ten or more. The rearrangement joins TRBV2 to TRBJ1-6; D gene unclear. The CDR3 extends over 17 amino acids. Trimming shortened V by 2 bases and J by 6 bases, and 17 bases separated the two germline ends. Germline V lookup: CDR1 SNHLY, CDR2 FYNNEI. CDR3 region: CASSEKESSLFNSPLHF. The CDR3 DNA is TGTGCCAGCAGTGAAAAGGAGAGTTCTCTTTTTAATTCACCCCTCCACTTT.

Ten or more counts support this clonotype. The chain joins TRBV12-3 or TRBV12-4 to TRBJ2-1; D gene unclear. The germline V and J ends were trimmed by 6 bases and 5 bases, with 8 bases remaining between them. The CDR3 is made up of 12 amino acids. The CDR3 here is CASRSTDNEQFF. The CDR3 nucleotides are TGTGCCAGCAGGTCCACAGACAATGAGCAGTTCTTC.

This clonotype was picked up many times. This rearrangement joins TRBV12-3 or TRBV12-4 to TRBJ1-1, with D possibly matching TRBD1 (5 bases). This CDR3 spans 15 amino acids. The V gene lost 2 bases and the J gene lost 4 bases, with 14 bases spanning the gap. CDR3 sequence: CASSLLGPTSTEAFF. As DNA, the CDR3 is TGTGCCAGCAGTTTACTGGGGCCTACGAGCACTGAAGCTTTCTTT.

In this sample, this clonotype turned up many times. The chain is built from TRBV27 and TRBJ2-3, with D hard to call. Looked up from germline, CDR1 is MNHEY and CDR2 is SMNVEV (reference sequence). This CDR3 region has 14 residues. Trimming removed 3 bases from V and 6 bases from J, with 13 bases in between. The CDR3 DNA reads TGTGCCAGCAGTTTGCGGCTCGGTCCGGATACGCAGTATTTT. Translating gives CASSLRLGPDTQYF.

The chain links TRBV7-3 to TRBJ2-5; TRBD2 matches at 13 bases. CDR3 length: 19 residues. J gave up 2 bases and V 0 bases, and 9 bases lay outside the gene matches. Germline CDR1 is SGHTA and CDR2 is FQGTGA. The CDR3 sequence is CASSLTGGTSGVRQETQYF. The CDR3 DNA reads TGTGCCAGCAGCTTAACTGGGGGGACTAGCGGGGTGAGACAAGAGACCCAGTACTTC.

This clonotype was seen at least ten times. In DNA form, the CDR3 reads TGTGCCAGTAGTCCGGGACTAGCGGGAAGTTCCGGTGAGCAGTTCTTC. It is translated as CASSPGLAGSSGEQFF. The chain joins TRBV19 to TRBJ2-1, with TRBD2 matching 13 bases. Germline V gives CDR1 LNHDA, CDR2 SQIVND (reference sequence). The CDR3 length is 16 residues. J lost 9 bases, V lost 5 bases, and 10 bases had no gene match.

This clonotype came up a few times. J is TRBJ2-1 and V is TRBV2; TRBD2 matches 9 bases. The J segment lost 15 bases and the V segment lost 7 bases, leaving 10 bases of the junction unmatched. From germline, CDR1 is SNHLY and CDR2 FYNNEI. The CDR3 is 12 amino acids. CDR3: CASTISGGLGFF. In DNA form, the CDR3 reads TGTGCCAGCACTATTAGCGGGGGCTTAGGGTTCTTC.

This clonotype was detected many times. V usage is TRBV6-5 and J usage is TRBJ1-4; D is ambiguous. The V end was cut by 4 bases, the J end by 0 bases, with 12 bases between. Germline V gene data show CDR1 as MNHEY and CDR2 as SVGAGI. This CDR3 is built from 16 residues. The CDR3 is CASSFGHSATNEKLFF. In nucleotides, the CDR3 is TGTGCCAGCAGTTTTGGCCACAGTGCAACTAATGAAAAACTGTTTTTT.

In this sample, this clonotype turned up many times. The chain links TRBV9 to TRBJ2-5, with TRBD2 matching over 7 bases. The CDR3 is 15 residues long. Losses at the gene ends were 0 bases for V and 2 bases for J; bases not matched to a gene: 4. Germline CDR1 reads SGDLS; CDR2 reads YYNGEE. The CDR3 loop reads CASSVGWGGQETQYF. CDR3 coding DNA: TGTGCCAGCAGCGTAGGTTGGGGGGGTCAAGAGACCCAGTACTTC.

This chain joins TRBV6-1 and TRBJ1-2; 7 nucleotides match TRBD1. The junction had 10 bases not matched to a gene; V was cut back by 7 bases and J by 2 bases. CDR3 length: 15 amino acids. Germline V gene data show CDR1 as MNHNS and CDR2 as SASEGT. The CDR3 DNA reads TGTGCCAGCATCTCCACCGGGACAGCGAACTATGGCTACACCTTC. Its translation is CASISTGTANYGYTF.

This clonotype has at least ten counts. The gene calls are TRBV24-1 and TRBJ2-1; TRBD1 is a possible D gene (6 bases). In germline, CDR1 is KGHDR, CDR2 SFDVKD. Between the trimmed V and J ends, which lost 0 bases and 2 bases, there was a span of 10 bases. This CDR3 has 16 residues. This CDR3 is CATSDLGSGAYNEQFF. CDR3 DNA: TGTGCCACCAGTGATTTGGGGTCAGGGGCCTACAATGAGCAGTTCTTC.

In this sample, this clonotype turned up a few times. The chain recombines TRBV9 with TRBJ2-7; tentative D call: TRBD1 (6 bases). Deletions cut 0 bases from V and 6 bases from J, with 13 bases between. The CDR3 is 14 residues long. CDR1 and CDR2 from the germline V gene are SGDLS and YYNGEE. The CDR3 region has the DNA TGTGCCAGCAGCGTAGTAGCTGGGGGCGGCGAGCAGTACTTC. It is translated as CASSVVAGGGEQYF.

This clonotype was recorded at least ten times. The CDR3 sequence is CSANRGTSEQYF. In DNA form, the CDR3 reads TGCAGTGCTAACAGGGGCACCTCCGAGCAGTACTTC. This chain joins TRBV20-1 and TRBJ2-7; TRBD1 matches 7 bases. J gave up 6 bases and V 4 bases, and 6 bases lay outside the gene matches. CDR1 is DFQATT, CDR2 SNEGSKA, per germline (reference sequence). The CDR3 covers 12 residues.

This clonotype has ten or more counts. The V gene is TRBV18, the J gene TRBJ2-7; TRBD1 aligns across 11 bases. Germline-derived CDR1 and CDR2 are KGHSH and LQKENI. The CDR3 runs to 16 residues. With V trimmed by 2 bases and J by 6 bases, 9 bases remained unmatched. The CDR3 spells CASSPAGQGAFREQYF. The CDR3, as DNA: TGTGCCAGCTCACCAGCTGGACAGGGGGCTTTCCGCGAGCAGTACTTC. The whole variable domain, filled in from reference TRBV18 and TRBJ2-7, reads NAGVMQNPRHLVRRRGQEARLRCSPMKGHSHVYWYRQLPEEGLKFMVYLQKENIIDESGMPKERFSAEFPKEGPSILRIQQVVRGDSAAYFCASSPAGQGAFREQYFGPGTRLTVT.

This clonotype was observed at least ten times. The V call is TRBV20-1, the J call TRBJ2-1; 7 bases match TRBD1. Germline V gene data show CDR1 as DFQATT and CDR2 as SNEGSKA (reference sequence). The CDR3 loop spans 14 amino acids. V gave up 3 bases and J gave up 4 bases; unmatched junction bases: 6. CDR3 nucleotides: TGCAGTGCTAGTCAGACAGGGAAATACAATGAGCAGTTCTTC. Translation: CSASQTGKYNEQFF.

This clonotype was recorded a few times. The chain carries TRBV7-8 and TRBJ1-6; D is ambiguous. Trimming took 5 bases from V and 7 from J, leaving 24 bases between them. This CDR3 has 18 residues. The germline V gene has CDR1 SGHVS and CDR2 FQNEAQ. The CDR3 loop reads CASSPNGPRSFSNSPLHF. The CDR3 DNA reads TGTGCCAGCAGCCCCAACGGTCCCCGCTCTTTCTCGAATTCACCCCTCCACTTT.

This clonotype occurred a few times. This chain joins TRBV3-1 and TRBJ1-1, with D hard to call. Germline V gene data show CDR1 as LGHDT and CDR2 as YNNKEL (reference sequence). The V end was cut by 1 base, the J end by 4 bases, with 7 bases between. The CDR3 covers 13 residues. Written as DNA, the CDR3 is TGTGCCAGCAGCCAAGGTCAACGCACTGAAGCTTTCTTT. As protein: CASSQGQRTEAFF.

This clonotype was seen at least ten times. The rearrangement links TRBV3-1 to TRBJ2-2; D tentatively reads TRBD1 or TRBD2 (5 bases each). The CDR3 sequence is 14 residues long. Per germline, CDR1 LGHDT and CDR2 YNNKEL (reference sequence). V was cut by 3 bases and J by 4 bases, with 9 bases left in between. CDR3 sequence (DNA): TGTGCCAGCAGCCATTTGAGGGGCACCGGGGAGCTGTTTTTT. Protein: CASSHLRGTGELFF.

This clonotype was seen ten or more times. The genes are TRBV11-1 and TRBJ2-1; D possibly uses TRBD1 or TRBD2 (6 bases each). Germline V CDR1 and CDR2: SGHAT, FQDESV (reference sequence). V was trimmed by 7 bases and J by 8 bases, leaving 21 bases between them. The CDR3 covers 15 residues. The CDR3 is CASKRLSMGGDEQFF. CDR3 nucleotide sequence: TGTGCCAGCAAGAGACTTTCAATGGGGGGCGATGAGCAGTTCTTC. The full variable domain, rest sourced from reference TRBV11-1 and TRBJ2-1, is EAEVAQSPRYKITEKSQAVAFWCDPISGHATLYWYRQILGQGPELLVQFQDESVVDDSQLPKDRFSAERLKGVDSTLKIQPAELGDSAMYLCASKRLSMGGDEQFFGPGTRLTVL.

This clonotype was counted ten times or more. The genes are TRBV2 and TRBJ2-1; D ambiguous. The CDR3 contains 12 residues. The V end was cut by 6 bases, the J end by 7 bases, with 10 bases between. Per germline, CDR1 SNHLY and CDR2 FYNNEI. Here the CDR3 reads CASSLVDNEQFF. Here the CDR3 DNA reads TGTGCCAGCAGCCTAGTGGATAATGAGCAGTTCTTC.

Ten or more counts support this clonotype. The chain uses TRBV7-8 and TRBJ1-1, with D possibly matching TRBD1 (5 bases). The CDR3 runs 13 residues. Looked up from germline, CDR1 is SGHVS and CDR2 is FQNEAQ. Trimming took 2 bases from V and 5 from J, leaving 9 bases between them. CDR3 sequence (DNA): TGTGCCAGCAGCTTATCAGGGATTACTGAAGCTTTCTTT. Translation gives CASSLSGITEAFF.

This chain joins TRBV7-3 and TRBJ1-6; D might be TRBD1 (5 bases). Germline CDR1 and CDR2: SGHTA and FQGTGA. Trimming left V 4 bases short and J 9 bases short, with 16 bases between. The CDR3 extends over 15 amino acids. In DNA, the CDR3 is TGTGCCAGCAGCTCGTTCCGGGACGGGCGTTCACCCCTCCACTTT. Protein: CASSSFRDGRSPLHF.

About this clonotype itself: A much larger clone sits a single nucleotide away, making a read error possible. The chain combines TRBV3-1 with TRBJ2-5, with D tentatively TRBD1 (6 bases). The length of the CDR3 is 14 residues. V was trimmed by 4 bases and J by 5 bases, leaving 14 bases between them. Germline loops: CDR1 LGHDT, CDR2 YNNKEL (reference sequence). CDR3 nucleotide sequence: TGTGCCAGCAGCCTATACAGGGACGAGGAGACCCAGTACTTC. This translates into CASSLYRDEETQYF.

In its sample, this clonotype was seen many times. The chain employs TRBV2 and TRBJ2-7; D is possibly TRBD1 (6 bases). The germline V and J ends were trimmed by 5 bases and 7 bases, with 9 bases remaining between them. The CDR3 is made up of 11 amino acids. Germline V gene data show CDR1 as SNHLY and CDR2 as FYNNEI. CDR3 sequence: CASSPQGEQYF. The CDR3 bases are TGTGCCAGCAGTCCCCAGGGGGAGCAGTACTTC.